The clone carrying this T cell receptor beta chain was counted at least ten times. Its antigen remains unknown. Via MiXCR, TCRdb re-called the reads, giving one row per CDR3 protein. The sample includes 200,000 to 300,000 distinct CDR3 sequences, less than 9.5% of them seen just once. The record originates from a study of T cell repertoires in cytomegalovirus infection. General study findings and limits: Carriers of CMV and the relevant HLA type were discriminated by public TCR beta frequency.

The sequence was collected from a human donor in good health (CMV status not recorded). Some clones in this sample may be carry-over from other donors' samples. Material: PBMCs.

As DNA, the CDR3 is TGTGCCAGCAGAAATTCCGGGACAGGGAGAGGCACTAATGAAAAACTGTTTTTT. Translating it yields CASRNSGTGRGTNEKLFF. This chain joins TRBV12-3 or TRBV12-4 and TRBJ1-4, with 9 bases identical to TRBD1. V dropped 6 bases and J dropped 2; count of bases not matched to a gene: 13. CDR3 length: 18 residues.